In its sample, the clone carrying this TCR beta chain was seen many times. This sample is drawn from a study of T-cell reconstitution after alpha-beta-depleted transplantation in children. Unique molecular identifiers were incorporated during preparation of the TCRbeta library. MiXCR, run by TCRdb on the PCR reads, gives a single entry per CDR3 protein. Of about 610,000 distinct CDR3 sequences listed, over 9.5% are singletons. This CDR3 region has 14 residues. V was shortened by 0 bases and J by 3 bases, with 8 bases between the two germline ends. The germline V gene encodes CDR1 SGHRS and CDR2 YFSETQ.

This sequence was found in a human donor who donated a stem cell graft to a child with acute myeloid leukemia. The material sequenced was PBMCs from the stem cell graft donor, taken from the stem cell graft. The chain joins TRBV5-1 to TRBJ2-3, with D unresolved. The CDR3 DNA is TGCGCCAGCAGCTTGGAGGCAGAGACAGATACGCAGTATTTT. Protein sequence: CASSLEAETDTQYF.